These 18 T cell receptor beta chains share one sample of origin, sequenced in a study of T cells after yellow fever vaccination. MiXCR was run by TCRdb on the 5' RACE reads, yielding one entry per CDR3 protein. The sample yields about 120,000 distinct CDR3 sequences, about 7.2% seen once. The starting material was CD4+ T cells sorted from PBMCs, obtained more than 35 days after the first yellow fever vaccination. These receptors came from a man between 18 and 29 years old who received the YFV17D yellow fever vaccine.

This clonotype was found many times. An end of the junction does not agree with germline; a read error may underlie this. The chain uses TRBV14 and TRBJ1-1; TRBD1 is a possible D gene (6 bases). Germline V gene sequence: CDR1 SGHDN, CDR2 FVKESK. This CDR3 contains 15 residues. The CDR3 coding sequence is TGTGCCAGCAGCTCACGTCAGGGGACGGGCACTGAAACTTTCTTT. Encoded protein: CASSSRQGTGTETFF.

The genes are TRBV20-1 and TRBJ2-1; 7 bases are a match to TRBD2. In germline, CDR1 is DFQATT, CDR2 SNEGSKA (reference sequence). This CDR3 has 17 amino acids. CDR3 residues: CSSTSSGELFVHNEQFF. CDR3 coding DNA: TGCAGCTCTACGTCCAGCGGGGAGCTATTTGTCCACAATGAGCAGTTCTTC.

This clonotype came up many times. The V and J genes are TRBV20-1 and TRBJ2-5, with no clear D. V was pared by 1 base and J by 2 bases, with 2 bases between. CDR3 length: 11 residues. CDR1 is DFQATT and CDR2 is SNEGSKA in the germline V gene (reference sequence). CDR3 loop: CSARAQETQYF. DNA for the CDR3: TGCAGTGCTAGAGCACAAGAGACCCAGTACTTC.

This clonotype was picked up many times. V and J are TRBV19 and TRBJ2-7; tentatively, D is TRBD2 (6 bases). The CDR3 is made up of 14 amino acids. CDR1 and CDR2 from the germline V gene are LNHDA and SQIVND (reference sequence). V was pared by 3 bases and J by 2 bases, with 11 bases between. The chain's CDR3 is CASSINPGAYEQYF. CDR3 nucleotide sequence: TGTGCCAGTAGTATTAACCCGGGGGCCTACGAGCAGTACTTC.

This clonotype was observed at least ten times. This sequence joins TRBV20-1 and TRBJ2-7; 8 bases align to TRBD2. This CDR3 has 12 residues. Germline V lookup: CDR1 DFQATT, CDR2 SNEGSKA (reference sequence). The ends lost 6 bases at V and 4 bases at J; junction bases unmatched: 5. The CDR3 sequence is CSAERGLYEQYF. CDR3 in DNA: TGCAGTGCAGAGCGGGGGCTGTACGAGCAGTACTTC.

This clonotype was seen at least ten times. This chain joins TRBV12-5 and TRBJ2-3; 9 bases fit TRBD2. Looked up from germline, CDR1 is LGHNT and CDR2 is FRNRAP. V lost 1 base to trimming and J lost 5 bases; unmatched junction nucleotides: 1. This CDR3 has 14 amino acids. CDR3 sequence reads: CASGLGSGGDTQYF. CDR3 nucleotide sequence: TGTGCTAGTGGTTTGGGTAGCGGGGGAGATACGCAGTATTTT.

This clonotype was counted ten times or more. The chain links TRBV3-1 to TRBJ2-2; 7 positions match TRBD2. Unmatched junction bases numbered 4, after V lost 3 bases and J lost 9 bases. The CDR3 covers 13 residues. CDR1 is LGHDT, CDR2 YNNKEL, per germline (reference sequence). The CDR3 DNA is TGTGCCAGCAGCCAGGGAGGGACCCGGGAGCTGTTTTTT. Translation gives CASSQGGTRELFF. The variable domain in full, completed from reference TRBV3-1 and TRBJ2-2, reads DTAVSQTPKYLVTQMGNDKSIKCEQNLGHDTMYWYKQDSKKFLKIMFSYNNKELIINETVPNRFSPKSPDKAHLNLHINSLELGDSAVYFCASSQGGTRELFFGEGSRLTVL.

There are many counts of this clonotype. J is TRBJ2-3 and V is TRBV7-2, with D unclear. Germline assignment: CDR1 SGHTA and CDR2 FQGNSA. V lost 5 bases to trimming and J lost 2 bases, with 14 bases between them. The CDR3 loop spans 15 amino acids. This CDR3 is CASSTRPRVTDTQYF. The CDR3 nucleotides read TGTGCCAGCAGCACACGGCCACGGGTCACAGATACGCAGTATTTT.

This clonotype was recorded at least ten times. V usage is TRBV6-2 or TRBV6-3 and J usage is TRBJ2-2; 7 bases are shared with TRBD2. With 2 bases clipped from V and 7 bases from J, the junction kept 4 bases outside the gene matches. In germline, CDR1 is MNHEY, CDR2 SVGEGT. The CDR3 is 14 residues long. Here the CDR3 DNA reads TGTGCCAGCAGTTACGGGGACTACCGCGGGGAGCTGTTTTTT. It encodes CASSYGDYRGELFF.

As concerns this clonotype: This sequence may be a read error, since a much larger clone differs from it by one base. The chain combines TRBV27 with TRBJ2-5, with D unclear. CDR1 is MNHEY, CDR2 SMNVEV, per germline (reference sequence). The CDR3 length is 16 residues. V was clipped by 3 bases and J by 5 bases, with 19 bases between them. The CDR3: CASSFRALSPHETQYF. The CDR3 bases are TGTGCCAGCAGTTTTCGGGCTTTGAGTCCCCACGAGACCCAGTACTTC.

This clonotype was detected a few times. The CDR3 here is CASSLFGQPQHF. For the CDR3, the DNA is TGTGCCAGCAGTTTATTCGGTCAGCCCCAGCATTTT. The V call is TRBV12-3 or TRBV12-4, the J call TRBJ1-5; D gene unclear. The V end was cut by 2 bases, the J end by 6 bases, with 5 bases between. The length of the CDR3 is 12 residues.

This clonotype was seen at least ten times. This chain connects TRBV29-1 to TRBJ1-2, with D possibly TRBD1 on 5 matching bases. The CDR3 sequence is 14 residues long. Looked up from germline, CDR1 is SQVTM and CDR2 is ANQGSEA. The V end was cut by 0 bases, the J end by 8 bases, with 16 bases between. The DNA for the CDR3 is TGCAGCGTTGAAGAGGGGCCCCGAGGGGACGGCTACACCTTC. Protein: CSVEEGPRGDGYTF.

This clonotype was detected only a few times. The genes are TRBV4-1 and TRBJ1-1; possible D gene TRBD1, 5 bases. CDR1 and CDR2 (germline): MGHRA, YSYEKL. Trimming removed 5 bases from V and 4 bases from J, with 29 bases in between. The CDR3 spans 19 residues. The CDR3 sequence is CASSDTRAAGTSISTEAFF. Written as DNA, the CDR3 is TGCGCCAGCAGCGATACGCGGGCGGCCGGGACCTCTATATCCACTGAAGCTTTCTTT.

This clonotype was seen ten or more times. Here the CDR3 DNA reads TGCAGTGCTAGTAGCGGGGACGGTGAGCAGTTCTTC. Protein product: CSASSGDGEQFF. This chain uses TRBV20-1 with TRBJ2-1; TRBD2 agrees at 8 bases. In germline, CDR1 is DFQATT, CDR2 SNEGSKA (reference sequence). Losses at the gene ends were 3 bases for V and 9 bases for J; bases not matched to a gene: 4. This CDR3 contains 12 residues.

Concerning this clonotype: This may be a read error, as it is one base from a much larger clone. The chain couples TRBV20-1 to TRBJ2-1; D is unclear. Deletions cut 3 bases from V and 3 bases from J, with 12 bases between. Per the germline V gene, CDR1 is DFQATT and CDR2 is SNEGSKA (reference sequence). This CDR3 is 14 amino acids long. The chain's CDR3 is CSASDPGGYNEQFF. Written as DNA, the CDR3 is TGCAGTGCTAGTGATCCCGGCGGCTACAATGAGCAGTTCTTC.

This clonotype occurred many times. The chain couples TRBV7-2 to TRBJ2-3, with 11 bases matching TRBD2. The ends lost 3 bases at V and 0 bases at J; junction bases unmatched: 14. Germline CDR1 reads SGHTA; CDR2 reads FQGNSA. This CDR3 region has 20 residues. The CDR3 DNA follows: TGTGCCAGCAGCTTCCGCCTTTCACCGGGACTAGCGGAGAGCACAGATACGCAGTATTTT. Protein: CASSFRLSPGLAESTDTQYF.

In the case of this clonotype: At one of its ends the junction is not consistent with the germline gene, which may arise from a read error. This CDR3 reads CAISAGQRYGYTF. The CDR3 region has the DNA TGTGCCATCAGCGCAGGGCAGCGCTATGGCTACACCTTC. The chain recombines TRBV5-5 with TRBJ1-2; D is perhaps TRBD1 (5 bases). The V gene's germline CDR1 is SGHKS and CDR2 YYEKEE (reference sequence). The CDR3 consists of 13 residues. The entire variable domain, with the rest obtained from reference TRBV5-5 and TRBJ1-2, is as follows: DAGVTQSPTHLIKTRGQQVTLRCSPISGHKSVSWYQQVLGQGPQFIFQYYEKEERGRGNFPDRFSARQFPNYSSELNVNALLLGDSALYLCAISAGQRYGYTFGSGTRLTVV.

This clonotype was counted ten times or more. The V and J genes are TRBV12-5 and TRBJ2-1, with a possible D match to TRBD1 (7 bases). The length of the CDR3 is 15 residues. Looked up from germline, CDR1 is LGHNT and CDR2 is FRNRAP. V lost 0 bases to trimming and J lost 8 bases, with 14 bases between them. CDR3 in DNA: TGTGCTAGTGGTTTGGTACCCCCAGGGGGGCATGAGCAGTTCTTC. It codes for CASGLVPPGGHEQFF.